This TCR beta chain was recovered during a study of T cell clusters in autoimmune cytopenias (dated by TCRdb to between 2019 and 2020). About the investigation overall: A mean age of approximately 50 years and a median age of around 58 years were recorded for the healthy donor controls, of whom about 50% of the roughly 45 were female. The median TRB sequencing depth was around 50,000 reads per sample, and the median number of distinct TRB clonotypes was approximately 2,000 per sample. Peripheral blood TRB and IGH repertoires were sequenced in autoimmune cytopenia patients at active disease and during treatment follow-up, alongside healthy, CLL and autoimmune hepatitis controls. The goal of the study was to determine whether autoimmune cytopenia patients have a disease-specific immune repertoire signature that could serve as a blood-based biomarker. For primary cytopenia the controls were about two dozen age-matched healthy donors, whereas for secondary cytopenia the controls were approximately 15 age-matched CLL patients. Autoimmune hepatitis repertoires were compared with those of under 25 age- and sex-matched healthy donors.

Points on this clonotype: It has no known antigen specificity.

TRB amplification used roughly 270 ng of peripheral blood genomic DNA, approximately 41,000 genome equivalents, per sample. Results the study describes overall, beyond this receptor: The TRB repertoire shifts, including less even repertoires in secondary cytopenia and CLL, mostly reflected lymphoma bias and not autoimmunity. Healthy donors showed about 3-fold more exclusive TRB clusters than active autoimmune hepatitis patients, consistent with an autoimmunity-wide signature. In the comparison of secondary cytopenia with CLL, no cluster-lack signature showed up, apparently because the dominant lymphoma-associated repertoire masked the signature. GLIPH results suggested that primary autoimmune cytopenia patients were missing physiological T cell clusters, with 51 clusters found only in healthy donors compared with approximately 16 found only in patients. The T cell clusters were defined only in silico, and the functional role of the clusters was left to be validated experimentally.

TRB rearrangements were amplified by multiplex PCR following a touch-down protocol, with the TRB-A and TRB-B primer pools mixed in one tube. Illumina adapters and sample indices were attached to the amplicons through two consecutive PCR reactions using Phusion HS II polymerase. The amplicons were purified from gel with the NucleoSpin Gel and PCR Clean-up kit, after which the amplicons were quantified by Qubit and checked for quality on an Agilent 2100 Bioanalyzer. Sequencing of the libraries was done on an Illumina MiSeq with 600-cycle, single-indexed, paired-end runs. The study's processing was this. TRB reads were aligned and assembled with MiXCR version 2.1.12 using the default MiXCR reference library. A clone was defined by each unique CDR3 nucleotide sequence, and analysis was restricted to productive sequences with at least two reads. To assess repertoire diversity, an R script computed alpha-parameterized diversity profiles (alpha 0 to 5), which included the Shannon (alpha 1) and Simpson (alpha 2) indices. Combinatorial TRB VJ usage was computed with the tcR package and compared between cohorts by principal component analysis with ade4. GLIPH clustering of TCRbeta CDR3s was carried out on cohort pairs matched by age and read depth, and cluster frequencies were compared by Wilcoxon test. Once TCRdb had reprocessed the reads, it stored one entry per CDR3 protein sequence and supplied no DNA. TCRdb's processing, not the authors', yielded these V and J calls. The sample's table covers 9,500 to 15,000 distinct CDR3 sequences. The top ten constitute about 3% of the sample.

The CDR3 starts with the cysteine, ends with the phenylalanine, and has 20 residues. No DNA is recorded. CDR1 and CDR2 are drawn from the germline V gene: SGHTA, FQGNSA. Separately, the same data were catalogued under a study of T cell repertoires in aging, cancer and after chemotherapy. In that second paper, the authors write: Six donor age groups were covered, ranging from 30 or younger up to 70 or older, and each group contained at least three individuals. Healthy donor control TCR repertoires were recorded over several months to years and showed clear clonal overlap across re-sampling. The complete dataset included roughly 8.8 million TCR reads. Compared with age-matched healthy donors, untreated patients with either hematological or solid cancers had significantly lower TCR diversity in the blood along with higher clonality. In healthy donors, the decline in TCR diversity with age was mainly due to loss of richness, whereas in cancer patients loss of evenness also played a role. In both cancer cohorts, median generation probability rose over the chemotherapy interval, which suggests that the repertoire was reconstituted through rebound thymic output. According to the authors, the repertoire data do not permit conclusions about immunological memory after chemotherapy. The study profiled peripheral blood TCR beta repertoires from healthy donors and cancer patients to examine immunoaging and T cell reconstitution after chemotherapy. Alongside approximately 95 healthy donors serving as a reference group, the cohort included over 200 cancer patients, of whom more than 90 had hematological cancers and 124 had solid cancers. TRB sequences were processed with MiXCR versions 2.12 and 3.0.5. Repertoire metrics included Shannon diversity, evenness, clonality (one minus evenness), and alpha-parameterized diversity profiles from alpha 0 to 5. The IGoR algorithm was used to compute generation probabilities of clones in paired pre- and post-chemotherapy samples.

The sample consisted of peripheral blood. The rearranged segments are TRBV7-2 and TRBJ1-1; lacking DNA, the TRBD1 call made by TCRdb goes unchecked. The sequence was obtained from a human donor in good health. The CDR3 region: CASSLEGPLKGGLRDTEAFF. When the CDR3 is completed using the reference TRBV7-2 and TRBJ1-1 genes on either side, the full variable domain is GAGVSQSPSNKVTEKGKDVELRCDPISGHTALYWYRQSLGQGLEFLIYFQGNSAPDKSGLPSDRFSAERTGGSVSTLTIQRTQQEDSAVYLCASSLEGPLKGGLRDTEAFFGQGTRLTVV.